These 24 T cell receptor beta chains share one sample of origin, sequenced in a study of blood T cell repertoires in COVID-19. Measured with immunoSEQ multiplex PCR; TCRdb has only the in-frame clones, and not every one. The sample lists about 94,000 clones, roughly 84% occurring once. The specimen sequenced was peripheral blood. The source of these receptors is a man aged 55 to 70 with acute or convalescent COVID-19.

The chain couples TRBV25-1 to TRBJ1-5, with D maybe TRBD1 (5 bases). This CDR3 is 14 amino acids long. The germline V gene encodes CDR1 MGHDK and CDR2 SYGVNS. Trimming removed 5 bases from V and 6 bases from J, with 14 bases in between. CDR3 DNA: TGTGCCAGCAGTCACCGGGACTTTGGTCAGCCCCAGCATTTT. Protein: CASSHRDFGQPQHF.

This chain uses TRBV9 with TRBJ2-5, with no clear D. V was pared by 0 bases and J by 5 bases, with 14 bases between. CDR3 length equals 15 residues. Looked up from germline, CDR1 is SGDLS and CDR2 is YYNGEE. The CDR3, as DNA: TGTGCCAGCAGCGTAGGGTTCAGCGTGTATGAGACCCAGTACTTC. Protein product: CASSVGFSVYETQYF.

The V gene is TRBV14, the J gene TRBJ2-1; TRBD2 matches 9 bases. This CDR3 spans 15 amino acids. The V gene end was trimmed by 6 bases and the J gene end by 4 bases; junction bases not matched to a gene: 7. In germline, CDR1 is SGHDN, CDR2 FVKESK. CDR3 nucleotides: TGTGCCAGCAGTCCTAGCGGGGTAGTTTACAATGAGCAGTTCTTC. Translating gives CASSPSGVVYNEQFF.

As concerns this clone: Other DNA sequences in the same sample also yield this CDR3. The chain carries TRBV5-4 and TRBJ1-3, with TRBD1 as a possible D gene (6 bases). This CDR3 has 15 amino acids. Per germline, CDR1 SGHNT and CDR2 YYREEE (reference sequence). The germline V and J ends were trimmed by 2 bases and 7 bases, with 16 bases remaining between them. For the CDR3, the DNA is TGTGCCAGCAGCTTTGGACAGAACGTTGGGAACACCATATATTTT. Its protein product is CASSFGQNVGNTIYF.

This chain links TRBV5-8 with TRBJ1-5, with 8 bases matching TRBD1. The V and J ends lost 2 bases and 7 bases, in that order; junction bases with no gene match: 11. The germline gives CDR1 SGHTS, CDR2 YDEGEE. This CDR3 has 16 amino acids. CDR3 DNA sequence: TGTGCCAGCAGCTTTGGCCCGGACAGGGTAAGACAGCCCCAGCATTTT. Encoded protein: CASSFGPDRVRQPQHF.

J is TRBJ2-1 and V is TRBV6-1, with 7 nucleotides matching TRBD1. In germline, CDR1 is MNHNS, CDR2 SASEGT. Germline trimming cut 1 base from V and 5 bases from J; bases unmatched to any gene: 8. The CDR3 runs to 16 residues. CDR3 DNA: TGTGCCAGCAGTGAAGAGGTGACAGGGTTCCACAATGAGCAGTTCTTC. Translation: CASSEEVTGFHNEQFF.

The gene calls are TRBV6-5 and TRBJ1-2; 10 nucleotides align to TRBD1. This CDR3 has 12 amino acids. Germline V gene lookup returns CDR1 MNHEY and CDR2 SVGAGI. The V and J ends lost 4 bases and 8 bases, in that order; junction bases with no gene match: 1. CDR3 in amino acids: CASSWTGGGYTF. In DNA form, the CDR3 reads TGTGCCAGCAGTTGGACAGGGGGGGGCTACACCTTC.

The V call is TRBV9, the J call TRBJ2-3, with 7 bases that match TRBD1. CDR3 length: 17 amino acids. Looked up from germline, CDR1 is SGDLS and CDR2 is YYNGEE. The ends lost 3 bases at V and 0 bases at J; junction bases unmatched: 10. Here the CDR3 reads CASSELTGYTSTDTQYF. The DNA for the CDR3 is TGTGCCAGCAGCGAACTGACAGGGTATACTAGCACAGATACGCAGTATTTT.

The chain has TRBV10-3 and TRBJ2-2; TRBD1 agrees at 7 bases. The CDR3 totals 15 residues. J gave up 6 bases and V 6 bases, and 10 bases lay outside the gene matches. The germline V gene encodes CDR1 ENHRY and CDR2 SYGVKD. CDR3 region: CAIRDRRTIAGELFF. CDR3 DNA: TGTGCCATCAGGGACAGGCGTACTATCGCCGGGGAGCTGTTTTTT.

In its sample, this clone was seen a few times. V gene TRBV29-1 combines with J gene TRBJ2-7, with TRBD1 matching 11 bases. The CDR3 spans 15 residues. With 0 bases clipped from V and 4 bases from J, the junction kept 5 bases outside the gene matches. The germline V gene encodes CDR1 SQVTM and CDR2 ANQGSEA. The CDR3 DNA reads as TGCAGCGTTGAAGATCGCGGGACAGGGGGTTACGAGCAGTACTTC. It specifies CSVEDRGTGGYEQYF.

The rearrangement uses TRBV19 and TRBJ2-2; TRBD1 might be the D (5 bases). CDR1 and CDR2 (germline): LNHDA, SQIVND (reference sequence). Trimming removed 3 bases at V and 0 bases at J, with 5 bases between. The CDR3 sequence is 14 residues long. The CDR3 sequence: CASSMTANTGELFF. The CDR3 DNA reads TGTGCCAGTAGTATGACAGCGAACACCGGGGAGCTGTTTTTT.

The chain links TRBV7-2 to TRBJ2-3; 8 nucleotides agree with TRBD2. The junction had 10 bases not matched to a gene; V was cut back by 3 bases and J by 2 bases. Germline V gene data show CDR1 as SGHTA and CDR2 as FQGNSA. This CDR3 has 17 amino acids. CDR3 in DNA: TGTGCCAGCAGCTTCGCAGCCGGCGGGGGGAACACAGATACGCAGTATTTT. Translation gives CASSFAAGGGNTDTQYF.

The chain is built from TRBV10-3 and TRBJ1-2, with TRBD1 matching over 7 bases. Germline-derived CDR1 and CDR2 are ENHRY and SYGVKD. The CDR3 has 16 residues. V dropped 0 bases and J dropped 8; count of bases not matched to a gene: 12. The CDR3 reads CAISESRGASVVGYTF. The CDR3 region has the DNA TGTGCCATCAGTGAGTCCAGGGGGGCATCGGTAGTGGGCTACACCTTC.

The chain is built from TRBV30 and TRBJ2-7; 13 positions match TRBD2. CDR3 length: 16 amino acids. CDR1 is GTSNPN, CDR2 SVGIG, per germline (reference sequence). J gave up 7 bases and V 2 bases, and 11 bases lay outside the gene matches. The CDR3 sequence: CAWSPLRLAGGGEQYF. In nucleotides, the CDR3 is TGTGCCTGGAGTCCCCTCAGACTAGCGGGGGGAGGGGAGCAGTACTTC.

This chain joins TRBV30 and TRBJ2-3; possible D gene TRBD1, 6 bases. Trimming took off 2 bases at V and 4 bases at J, with 13 bases between the two ends. Germline-derived CDR1 and CDR2 are GTSNPN and SVGIG (reference sequence). The length of the CDR3 is 14 residues. The CDR3 protein is CAWSIGPGADTQYF. The CDR3 DNA is TGTGCCTGGAGTATCGGACCAGGGGCAGATACGCAGTATTTT.

The count of this clone is one. The CDR3 is CATRFTGDGNTIYF. In DNA, the CDR3 is TGTGCCACCAGATTTACAGGGGACGGAAACACCATATATTTT. The chain uses TRBV15 and TRBJ1-3; TRBD1 matches at 7 bases. Germline V lookup: CDR1 LNHNV, CDR2 YYDKDF (reference sequence). The CDR3 is 14 residues long. V dropped 6 bases and J dropped 4; count of bases not matched to a gene: 6.

The V gene is TRBV14, the J gene TRBJ1-6; 9 nucleotides match TRBD1. The V gene's germline CDR1 is SGHDN and CDR2 FVKESK. The CDR3 spans 16 residues. J gave up 3 bases and V 6 bases, and 6 bases lay outside the gene matches. The DNA of the CDR3 is TGTGCCAGCAGTCGACAGGGGGGGGTCTATAATTCACCCCTCCACTTT. This sequence encodes CASSRQGGVYNSPLHF.

CDR3 DNA: TGTGCCAGTAGTATGCGCCCATTCAATCAGCCCCAGCATTTT. Amino acids: CASSMRPFNQPQHF. This rearrangement joins TRBV19 to TRBJ1-5; D is ambiguous. The CDR3 sequence is 14 residues long. With 3 bases removed from V and 3 bases from J, the gap between germline ends came to 9 bases. Germline-derived CDR1 and CDR2 are LNHDA and SQIVND (reference sequence).

The genes are TRBV29-1 and TRBJ1-1; D might be TRBD1 (5 bases). Germline V gene sequence: CDR1 SQVTM, CDR2 ANQGSEA. V lost 3 bases and J lost 4, with 12 bases in between. The CDR3 length is 13 residues. As DNA, the CDR3 is TGCAGCGTTGAGGGGGGTTTCGGCACTGAAGCTTTCTTT. Protein: CSVEGGFGTEAFF.

This chain connects TRBV16 to TRBJ2-5, with D perhaps matching TRBD1 (6 bases). CDR3 length: 15 residues. CDR1 is KGHSY, CDR2 FQNENV, per germline. The V and J ends lost 0 bases and 5 bases respectively, with 13 bases between them. CDR3 sequence: CASSQSRGRRETQYF. Here the CDR3 DNA reads TGTGCCAGCAGCCAATCTAGGGGGAGAAGGGAGACCCAGTACTTC.

This clone was counted a single time. This chain links TRBV5-6 with TRBJ1-4; D is perhaps TRBD1 (6 bases). The germline V gene has CDR1 SGHDT and CDR2 YYEEEE. CDR3 size: 13 residues. V was cut by 4 bases and J by 8 bases, with 12 bases left in between. The CDR3 spells CASSRDTGEKLFF. The CDR3 nucleotides read TGTGCCAGCAGCCGGGACACGGGCGAAAAACTGTTTTTT.

The chain is built from TRBV3-1 (or the pseudogene TRBV3-2) and TRBJ1-6, with TRBD1 as a possible D gene (6 bases). Trimming took off 4 bases at V and 7 bases at J, with 14 bases between the two ends. This CDR3 comprises 15 residues. The V gene's germline CDR1 is LGHDT and CDR2 YNNKEL (reference sequence). The CDR3 DNA follows: TGTGCCAGCAGCCCCCCGCAGGGGCGAAATTCACCCCTCCACTTT. It yields the protein CASSPPQGRNSPLHF.

This clone has more than one count but fewer than ten. The chain has TRBV30 and TRBJ1-4; D is ambiguous. The CDR3 totals 13 residues. The V end was cut by 7 bases, the J end by 8 bases, with 17 bases between. Germline lookup yields CDR1 GTSNPN and CDR2 SVGIG (reference sequence). The CDR3 coding sequence is TGTGCCTCCCAGGTGATACAACAAGAAAAACTGTTTTTT. Its translation: CASQVIQQEKLFF. Based on the CDR3 plus reference TRBV30 and TRBJ1-4, the full variable domain is SQTIHQWPATLVQPVGSPLSLECTVEGTSNPNLYWYRQAAGRGLQLLFYSVGIGQISSEVPQNLSASRPQDRQFILSSKKLLLSDSGFYLCASQVIQQEKLFFGSGTQLSVL.

V and J are TRBV18 and TRBJ2-4, with 7 bases aligning to TRBD1. The germline V gene has CDR1 KGHSH and CDR2 LQKENI. This CDR3 comprises 15 residues. Unmatched junction bases numbered 3, after V lost 3 bases and J lost 1 base. The CDR3 loop reads CASSPSTGAKNIQYF. The CDR3 DNA follows: TGTGCCAGCTCACCCTCGACAGGGGCCAAAAACATTCAGTACTTC.